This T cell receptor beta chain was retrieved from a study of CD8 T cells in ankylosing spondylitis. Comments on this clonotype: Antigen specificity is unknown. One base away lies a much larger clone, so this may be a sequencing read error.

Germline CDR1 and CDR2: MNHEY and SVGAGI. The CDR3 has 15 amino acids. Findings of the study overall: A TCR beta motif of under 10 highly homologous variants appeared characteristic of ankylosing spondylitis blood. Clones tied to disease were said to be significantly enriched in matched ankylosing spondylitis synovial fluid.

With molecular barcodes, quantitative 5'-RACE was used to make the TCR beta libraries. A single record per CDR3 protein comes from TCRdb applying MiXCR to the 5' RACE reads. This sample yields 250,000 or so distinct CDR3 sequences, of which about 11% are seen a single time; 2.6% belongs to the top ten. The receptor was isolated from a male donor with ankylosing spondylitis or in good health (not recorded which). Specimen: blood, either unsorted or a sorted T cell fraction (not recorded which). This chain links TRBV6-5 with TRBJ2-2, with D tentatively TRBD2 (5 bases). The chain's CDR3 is CASRSTSSYTGELLF. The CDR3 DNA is TGTGCCAGCAGGTCAACCAGCAGCTACACCGGGGAGCTGCTTTTT.